Shown below are 2 T cell receptor beta chains from a single sample sequenced in a study of blood T cell repertoires in COVID-19. Profiling relied on immunoSEQ multiplex PCR, and the TCRdb table lists in-frame clones only, not all of them. The sample carries approximately 150,000 clones, approximately 87% recorded once. Sequenced material: peripheral blood. Receptors were obtained from a woman in her 70s with acute or convalescent COVID-19.

The rearrangement links TRBV12-5 to TRBJ2-1; TRBD2 agrees at 7 bases. CDR3 length equals 14 residues. CDR1 is LGHNT and CDR2 is FRNRAP in the germline V gene. The ends lost 1 base at V and 8 bases at J; junction bases unmatched: 5. The CDR3, as DNA: TGTGCTAGTGGTTTGGGGCGGGAGTCGTATGAGCAGTTCTTC. Translating gives CASGLGRESYEQFF.

V and J are TRBV6-5 and TRBJ1-5; 7 bases fit TRBD1. The CDR3 length is 15 residues. Germline V gene sequence: CDR1 MNHEY, CDR2 SVGAGI. V was clipped by 7 bases and J by 2 bases; unmatched bases: 8. The CDR3 loop reads CASTRSTGGNQPQHF. In DNA, the CDR3 is TGTGCCAGCACTCGTTCCACAGGGGGCAATCAGCCCCAGCATTTT.